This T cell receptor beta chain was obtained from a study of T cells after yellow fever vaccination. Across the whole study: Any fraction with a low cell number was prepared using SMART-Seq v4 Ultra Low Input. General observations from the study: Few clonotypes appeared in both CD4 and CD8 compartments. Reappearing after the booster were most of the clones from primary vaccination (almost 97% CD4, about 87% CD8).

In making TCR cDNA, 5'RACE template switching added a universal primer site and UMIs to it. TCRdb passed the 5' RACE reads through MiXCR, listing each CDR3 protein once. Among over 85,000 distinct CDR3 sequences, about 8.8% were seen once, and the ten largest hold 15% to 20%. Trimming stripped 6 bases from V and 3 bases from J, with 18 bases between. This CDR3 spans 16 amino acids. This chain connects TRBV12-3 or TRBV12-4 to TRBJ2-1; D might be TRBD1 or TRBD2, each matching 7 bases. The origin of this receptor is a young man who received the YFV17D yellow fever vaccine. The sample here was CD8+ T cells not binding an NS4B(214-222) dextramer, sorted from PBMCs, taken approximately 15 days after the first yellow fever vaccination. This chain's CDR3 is CASRLNRGGYYNEQFF. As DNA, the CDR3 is TGTGCCAGCAGGCTAAACAGGGGAGGGTACTACAATGAGCAGTTCTTC.